This entry lists 18 T cell receptor beta chains sequenced from one sample in a study of T cell responses to AZD1222 COVID-19 vaccine. TCRdb's table, derived via immunoSEQ multiplex PCR, lists solely in-frame clones and lacks some. The data contain 110,000 or so clones, roughly 91% of them seen just once; the ten biggest clones take up around 8.4%. Sequencing used peripheral blood, obtained on day 0 of AZD1222 vaccination. The origin of the receptors is an adult in good health.

The chain joins TRBV5-1 to TRBJ2-5, with D possibly matching TRBD1 (5 bases). Per germline, CDR1 SGHRS and CDR2 YFSETQ. V gave up 0 bases and J gave up 4 bases, with 13 bases separating them. The CDR3 loop spans 15 amino acids. The CDR3 bases are TGCGCCAGCAGCTTGGGTCAGGGAATGGGAGAGACCCAGTACTTC. Its translation: CASSLGQGMGETQYF.

The chain couples TRBV28 to TRBJ1-1; 8 bases are shared with TRBD1. V lost 8 bases, J lost 7 bases, and 3 bases stayed unmatched. Germline V gene sequence: CDR1 MDHEN, CDR2 SYDVKM. This CDR3 spans 11 amino acids. CDR3 nucleotide sequence: TGTGCCAGCCTCGGACAGGGTGAAGCTTTCTTT. This sequence encodes CASLGQGEAFF.

This chain joins TRBV19 and TRBJ1-5; D call uncertain. This CDR3 is 14 amino acids long. With 7 bases removed from V and 0 bases from J, the gap between germline ends came to 10 bases. Germline assignment: CDR1 LNHDA and CDR2 SQIVND (reference sequence). The chain's CDR3 is CASTTDHSNQPQHF. CDR3 DNA: TGTGCCAGTACGACGGACCATAGCAATCAGCCCCAGCATTTT.

The rearrangement links TRBV5-4 to TRBJ2-6; 7 positions agree with TRBD1. CDR1 is SGHNT and CDR2 is YYREEE in the germline V gene (reference sequence). This CDR3 has 19 amino acids. Losses at the gene ends were 1 base for V and 4 bases for J; bases not matched to a gene: 14. The CDR3 DNA is TGTGCCAGCAGCTTGATTGGGACAGCCTTCCTCTCCGGGGCCAACGTCCTGACTTTC. It encodes CASSLIGTAFLSGANVLTF.

J is TRBJ2-1 and V is TRBV27; 7 nucleotides align to TRBD2. Germline values: CDR1 MNHEY, CDR2 SMNVEV (reference sequence). Unmatched junction bases numbered 5, after V lost 3 bases and J lost 3 bases. This CDR3 is built from 15 residues. The CDR3, as DNA: TGTGCCAGCAGTTTCCTCAGCGGGAACTACAATGAGCAGTTCTTC. Residues: CASSFLSGNYNEQFF.

The rearrangement uses TRBV20-1 and TRBJ2-5, with D possibly matching TRBD1 (5 bases). Per the germline V gene, CDR1 is DFQATT and CDR2 is SNEGSKA (reference sequence). This CDR3 has 11 residues. The CDR3 DNA is TGCGGGATTTCAGGGCAAGAGACCCAGTACTTC. The encoded protein is CGISGQETQYF.

This CDR3 is CASSERGGSYNEQFF. The CDR3 nucleotides are TGTGCCAGCAGTGAACGCGGGGGATCCTACAATGAGCAGTTCTTC. The rearrangement joins TRBV2 to TRBJ2-1; 7 nucleotides match TRBD2. This CDR3 contains 15 residues. Germline CDR1 and CDR2: SNHLY and FYNNEI. The junction had 2 bases not matched to a gene; V was cut back by 2 bases and J by 1 base.

This clone occurred a few times. The chain couples TRBV28 to TRBJ1-2; a weak D match, TRBD1 (5 bases). The V and J ends lost 3 bases and 2 bases respectively, with 13 bases between them. Germline-derived CDR1 and CDR2 are MDHEN and SYDVKM. This CDR3 has 15 residues. CDR3 residues: CASSLATSGNYGYTF. CDR3 coding DNA: TGTGCCAGCAGTTTGGCTACTTCAGGGAACTATGGCTACACCTTC.

V and J are TRBV10-3 and TRBJ1-3; 9 nucleotides align to TRBD1. The V gene end was trimmed by 8 bases and the J gene end by 0 bases; junction bases not matched to a gene: 5. The CDR3 consists of 15 residues. Germline loops: CDR1 ENHRY, CDR2 SYGVKD. The CDR3 region is CAIGGQGISGNTIYF. The CDR3 DNA reads as TGTGCCATCGGGGGACAGGGCATCTCTGGAAACACCATATATTTT.

This chain links TRBV15 with TRBJ2-7; D is undetermined. Germline V gene sequence: CDR1 LNHNV, CDR2 YYDKDF (reference sequence). The CDR3 contains 14 residues. Trimming left V 3 bases short and J 3 bases short, with 12 bases between. The CDR3 protein is CATSSAHVRYEQYF. CDR3 DNA sequence: TGTGCCACCAGCAGTGCACACGTCCGCTACGAGCAGTACTTC.

This clone has a single count. The chain joins TRBV4-3 to TRBJ2-1; TRBD1 agrees at 9 bases. The CDR3 runs to 17 residues. Germline V gene sequence: CDR1 LGHNA, CDR2 YSLEER. J gave up 3 bases and V 5 bases, and 11 bases lay outside the gene matches. CDR3 sequence: CASSLRTGEVRYNEQFF. CDR3 DNA: TGCGCCAGCAGCTTACGGACAGGGGAGGTTCGCTACAATGAGCAGTTCTTC.

This clone occurred once. The V and J genes are TRBV30 and TRBJ1-2; 9 positions agree with TRBD1. The length of the CDR3 is 17 residues. Germline lookup yields CDR1 GTSNPN and CDR2 SVGIG (reference sequence). V lost 6 bases to trimming and J lost 0 bases; unmatched junction nucleotides: 14. The CDR3 loop reads CACEKGTGLPSNYGYTF. In DNA form, the CDR3 reads TGTGCCTGCGAGAAAGGGACAGGGCTCCCTTCTAACTATGGCTACACCTTC.

This rearrangement joins TRBV2 to TRBJ1-5, with no clear D. The V and J ends lost 5 bases and 2 bases respectively, with 4 bases between them. The CDR3 extends over 12 amino acids. Germline values: CDR1 SNHLY, CDR2 FYNNEI. CDR3 loop: CASSSGNQPQHF. CDR3 in DNA: TGTGCCAGCAGTAGTGGCAATCAGCCCCAGCATTTT.

The CDR3 sequence: CAISQASQSPLHF. In nucleotides, the CDR3 is TGTGCCATCAGTCAAGCAAGCCAGTCACCCCTCCACTTT. The V and J genes are TRBV10-3 and TRBJ1-6, with D uncertain. Germline V gene lookup returns CDR1 ENHRY and CDR2 SYGVKD. V was cut by 5 bases and J by 10 bases, with 12 bases left in between. The CDR3 runs to 13 residues.

This chain connects TRBV4-3 to TRBJ1-2; TRBD1 might be the D (6 bases). The V end lost 0 bases, the J end lost 8 bases, and 13 bases lay between the germline ends. CDR3 size: 14 residues. Germline V gene sequence: CDR1 LGHNA, CDR2 YSLEER. The CDR3 DNA follows: TGCGCCAGCAGCCAAGACGGGGGGCTCGGAGGCTACACCTTC. Protein: CASSQDGGLGGYTF.

The gene calls are TRBV4-2 and TRBJ1-5; tentative D call: TRBD1 (5 bases). This CDR3 has 15 residues. CDR1 is LGHNA and CDR2 is YNFKEQ in the germline V gene. Trimming pared 1 base from V and 2 bases from J, leaving 9 bases between. The CDR3 coding sequence is TGTGCCAGCAGCCAAGGGTTAGGGGGCAATCAGCCCCAGCATTTT. Its translation: CASSQGLGGNQPQHF.

This rearrangement joins TRBV6-5 to TRBJ2-7; 13 bases are a match to TRBD2. The CDR3 length is 12 residues. Germline trimming cut 7 bases from V and 13 bases from J; bases unmatched to any gene: 7. The V gene's germline CDR1 is MNHEY and CDR2 SVGAGI. The CDR3 DNA follows: TGTGCCAGCACTGGACTAGCGGGAGACAAATACTTC. Its translation: CASTGLAGDKYF.

V gene TRBV3-1 (or the pseudogene TRBV3-2) combines with J gene TRBJ2-5; D is ambiguous. CDR1 and CDR2 from the germline V gene are LGHDT and YNNKEL (reference sequence). The CDR3 is 12 residues long. Trimming pared 8 bases from V and 5 bases from J, leaving 12 bases between. The CDR3 DNA reads as TGTGCCAGCTCGGGCCCCTCGGAGACCCAGTACTTC. It specifies CASSGPSETQYF.